Described below is a single T cell receptor beta chain sequence and its context. This clone was recorded once. It lacks a known antigen. No base quality values were provided; no much bigger clone lies one nucleotide off. Naive and memory CD4+ T cells were separated from cryopreserved PBMCs through CD4 enrichment, which was followed by EasySep naive CD4+ T cell enrichment. For roughly 10 days, about 10^5 sorted naive or memory CD4+ T cells were cultured together with CEF peptides and T cell-depleted PBMCs at a 1:1 ratio. In general, triplicate replicate wells were used for every peptide culture condition. Ficoll-Paque PLUS gradient centrifugation was used to isolate PBMCs from leukapheresis product or whole blood. PBMCs were either cryopreserved at -140°C or used fresh in the expansion assay. The QIAamp Micro DNA Kit was used to extract genomic DNA from the CD4+ T cells. CEF-cultured naive and memory CD4+ T cell DNA received survey-level immunoSEQ TCR-beta sequencing. The study's own analysis went as follows. During preprocessing, nonproductive sequences were removed, as were CDR3s that did not start with C, did not end with F or W, or were shorter than 7 amino acids. The MANAFEST web app was used to call antigen-specific clonotypes on the basis of expansion compared with the reference and with other culture wells. A clone counted as positive if significantly expanded in 2 of 3 replicate wells versus the reference culture at FDR below 0.05. Positive clones also required significant expansion versus all other tandem wells and an odds ratio above 5. Cultured and uncultured naive and memory CD4+ repertoires were searched for CDR3s previously identified as spike- and CEF-reactive. CDR3 homology was measured as pairwise Levenshtein distance, computed with the stringdist R package after trimming three terminal residues from each end. TCRdb obtained this table from immuneACCESS and retained in-frame rearrangements with V and J assigned. These tables miss some clones; where compared with another copy, unresolved V genes account for less than half of the shortfall, and the remainder is unexplained. V and J calls and clone size come straight from that table; D and trimming were deduced from the DNA. In all, the sample holds about 36,000 clones, and 77% of those were seen once. In total, the top ten clones hold less than 3.5% of the sample.

This record belongs to a study of CD4 T cells in relation to SARS-CoV-2 and coronaviruses (dated by TCRdb to the early 2020s). About the investigation overall: In the ViraFEST assay, PBMCs were cultured with antigen for 9 to 10 days, after which TCR beta CDR3s were sequenced to identify antigen-specific clonal expansions. Across all 12 patients in the convalescent cohort, the median age was about 42 years, with a range of roughly 21 to 75 years. Samples from a few pre-COVID donors and the naive versus memory experiments were sequenced with the Adaptive Biotechnologies TCR-sequencing kit; other data were Illumina-based. Among the 12 convalescent patients, 8 males and 4 females were included, and two of the subjects were Hispanic. The study assessed, at the TCR clonotype level, memory CD4+ T cell crossreactivity between SARS-CoV-2 and common cold coronavirus spike proteins. A different TCR-beta assay, based on Illumina, was used to sequence expansion assays from other donors in the study. Patient-derived lymphoblastoid cell lines were used to map the HLA restriction of shared crossreactive spike epitopes.

Broader findings and caveats from the paper: Roughly 70% of donors had memory CD4+ clonotypes that crossrecognized SARS-CoV-2 and at least one common cold coronavirus spike. The study was limited by small numbers of patients and tested TCRs. Because no donor provided both pre-pandemic and post-infection samples, tracing the source of pre-existing responses was limited. Compared with monoreactive clones, crossreactive clones had significantly weaker SARS-CoV-2-driven expansion, a result consistent with antigenic imprinting. Sequencing naive versus memory cells indicated that the assay picks up memory recall responses, not primary responses primed during culture. Crossreactivity analysis was centred on spike protein, so crossreactivity against other viral proteins was not assessed.

The receptor was derived from an adult with COVID-19. Material for sequencing was memory CD4+ T cells from PBMCs, cultured in vitro. The cell subset or site label corresponds to: memory (non-naive) CD4+ T cells.

Here the CDR3 is given as CASSLLGRSGNTIYF. The sequence in DNA is TGTGCCAGCAGTTTACTTGGGAGATCTGGAAACACCATATATTTT. The chain joins TRBV28 to TRBJ1-3, with the D gene not confidently named. The V and J ends are trimmed by 2 bases and 1 base, leaving 9 bases between them. Based on the germline V gene, the CDR1 and CDR2 sequences are MDHEN and SYDVKM. Counted from cysteine to phenylalanine, this CDR3 has 15 amino acids. Here the CDR3 DNA is all that survives: 45 bases in frame from base 1.